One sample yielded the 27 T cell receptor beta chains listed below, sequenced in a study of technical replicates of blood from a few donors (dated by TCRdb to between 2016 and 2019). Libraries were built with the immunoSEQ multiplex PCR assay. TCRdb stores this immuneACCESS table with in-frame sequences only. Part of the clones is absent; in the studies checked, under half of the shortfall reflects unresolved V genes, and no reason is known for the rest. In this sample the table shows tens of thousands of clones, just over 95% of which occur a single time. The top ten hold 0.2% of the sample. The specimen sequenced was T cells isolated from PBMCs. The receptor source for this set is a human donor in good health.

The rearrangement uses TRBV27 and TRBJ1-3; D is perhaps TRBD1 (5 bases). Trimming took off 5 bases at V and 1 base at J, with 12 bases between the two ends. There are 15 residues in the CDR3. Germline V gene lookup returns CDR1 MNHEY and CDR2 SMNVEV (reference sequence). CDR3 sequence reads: CASSRTGTSGNTIYF. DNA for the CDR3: TGTGCCAGCAGTCGAACAGGAACATCTGGAAACACCATATATTTT.

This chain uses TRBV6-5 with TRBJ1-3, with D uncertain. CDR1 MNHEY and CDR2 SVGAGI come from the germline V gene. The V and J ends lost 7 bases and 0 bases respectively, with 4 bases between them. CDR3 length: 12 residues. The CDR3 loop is CASTNSGNTIYF. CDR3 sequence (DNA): TGTGCCAGCACCAACTCTGGAAACACCATATATTTT.

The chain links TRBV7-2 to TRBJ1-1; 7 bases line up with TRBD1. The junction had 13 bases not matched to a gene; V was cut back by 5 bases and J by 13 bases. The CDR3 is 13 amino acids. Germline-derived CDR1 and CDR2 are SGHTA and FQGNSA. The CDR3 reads CASSQPGQRPGFF. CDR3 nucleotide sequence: TGTGCCAGCAGCCAGCCGGGACAGCGCCCTGGTTTCTTT. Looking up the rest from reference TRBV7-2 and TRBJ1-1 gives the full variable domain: GAGVSQSPSNKVTEKGKDVELRCDPISGHTALYWYRQSLGQGLEFLIYFQGNSAPDKSGLPSDRFSAERTGGSVSTLTIQRTQQEDSAVYLCASSQPGQRPGFFGQGTRLTVV.

The chain's CDR3 is CASSLSPGVYEQYF. The CDR3 DNA follows: TGTGCCAGCAGCTTAAGCCCCGGGGTATACGAGCAGTACTTC. The chain carries TRBV7-8 and TRBJ2-7, with D possibly TRBD2 on 5 matching bases. In germline, CDR1 is SGHVS, CDR2 FQNEAQ. The CDR3 spans 14 residues. V lost 2 bases and J lost 4, with 12 bases in between.

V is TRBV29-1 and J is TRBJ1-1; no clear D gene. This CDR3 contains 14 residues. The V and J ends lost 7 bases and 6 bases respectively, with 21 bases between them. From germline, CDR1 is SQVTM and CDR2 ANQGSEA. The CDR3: CSAREGRPHPEAFF. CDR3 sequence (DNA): TGCAGCGCCCGGGAGGGCAGGCCTCATCCTGAAGCTTTCTTT.

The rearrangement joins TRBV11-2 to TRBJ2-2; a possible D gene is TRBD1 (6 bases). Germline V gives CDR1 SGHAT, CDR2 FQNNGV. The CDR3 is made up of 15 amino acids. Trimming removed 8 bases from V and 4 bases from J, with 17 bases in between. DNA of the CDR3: TGTGCCAGCCGCACTCCGGGACAAGTCACCGGGGAGCTGTTTTTT. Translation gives CASRTPGQVTGELFF.

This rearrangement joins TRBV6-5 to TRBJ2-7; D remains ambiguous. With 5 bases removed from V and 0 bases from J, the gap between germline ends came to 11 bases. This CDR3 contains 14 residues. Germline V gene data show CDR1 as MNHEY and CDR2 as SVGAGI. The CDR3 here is CASSTDLSSYEQYF. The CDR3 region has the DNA TGTGCCAGCAGTACAGACCTGAGCTCCTACGAGCAGTACTTC.

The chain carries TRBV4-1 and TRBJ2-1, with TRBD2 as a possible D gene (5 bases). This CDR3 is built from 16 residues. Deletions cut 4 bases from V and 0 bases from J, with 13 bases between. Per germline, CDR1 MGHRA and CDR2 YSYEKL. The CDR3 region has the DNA TGCGCCAGCAGCCGAGGACTGTCGAGCTCCTACAATGAGCAGTTCTTC. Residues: CASSRGLSSSYNEQFF.

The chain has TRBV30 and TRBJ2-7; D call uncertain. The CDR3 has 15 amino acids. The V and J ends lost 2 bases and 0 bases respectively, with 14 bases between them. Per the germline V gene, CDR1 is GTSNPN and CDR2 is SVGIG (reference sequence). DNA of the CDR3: TGTGCCTGGAGTCCCATGAGTACTCTCTCCTACGAGCAGTACTTC. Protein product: CAWSPMSTLSYEQYF.

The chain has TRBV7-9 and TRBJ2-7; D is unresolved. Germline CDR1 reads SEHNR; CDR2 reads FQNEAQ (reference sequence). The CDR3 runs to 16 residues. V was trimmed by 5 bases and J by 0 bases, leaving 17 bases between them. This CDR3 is CASSASRQPSSYEQYF. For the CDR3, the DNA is TGTGCCAGCAGCGCCTCTAGGCAGCCGAGCTCCTACGAGCAGTACTTC.

This chain's CDR3 is CASAGINSNQPQHF. CDR3 bases: TGTGCCAGCGCCGGGATCAATAGCAATCAGCCCCAGCATTTT. V gene TRBV2 combines with J gene TRBJ1-5; D remains ambiguous. Germline V CDR1 and CDR2: SNHLY, FYNNEI. Trimming shortened V by 8 bases and J by 0 bases, and 11 bases separated the two germline ends. The CDR3 is 14 amino acids.

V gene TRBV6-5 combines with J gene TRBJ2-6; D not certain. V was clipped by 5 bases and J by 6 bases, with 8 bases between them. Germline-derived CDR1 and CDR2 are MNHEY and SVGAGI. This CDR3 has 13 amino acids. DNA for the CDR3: TGTGCCAGCAGTCCGACTCAGGCCAACGTCCTGACTTTC. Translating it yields CASSPTQANVLTF.

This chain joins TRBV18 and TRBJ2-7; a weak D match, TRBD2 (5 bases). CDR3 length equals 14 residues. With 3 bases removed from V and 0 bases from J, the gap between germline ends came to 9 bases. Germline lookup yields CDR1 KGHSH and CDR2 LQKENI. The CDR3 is CASSPSGSSYEQYF. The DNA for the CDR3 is TGTGCCAGCTCACCGTCTGGGAGCTCCTACGAGCAGTACTTC.

CDR3 region: CASSLNREETQYF. CDR3 DNA sequence: TGTGCCAGCAGCTTAAACCGGGAAGAGACCCAGTACTTC. The V and J genes are TRBV7-9 and TRBJ2-5; no clear D gene. The CDR3 totals 13 residues. Trimming shortened V by 2 bases and J by 3 bases, and 7 bases separated the two germline ends. Germline V CDR1 and CDR2: SEHNR, FQNEAQ (reference sequence).

The CDR3 bases are TGCAGCGTTGGGGCACCCTTTCGTCGTCTGATCGGTCCGTTTAGGCCCCAGCATTTT. Translation gives CSVGAPFRRLIGPFRPQHF. The chain uses TRBV29-1 and TRBJ1-5; no firm D call. V gave up 4 bases and J gave up 9 bases, with 34 bases separating them. Germline assignment: CDR1 SQVTM and CDR2 ANQGSEA. The CDR3 loop spans 19 amino acids.

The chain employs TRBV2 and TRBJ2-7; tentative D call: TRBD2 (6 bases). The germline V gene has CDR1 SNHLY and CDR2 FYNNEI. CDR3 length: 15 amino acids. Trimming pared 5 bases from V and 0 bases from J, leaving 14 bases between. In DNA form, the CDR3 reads TGTGCCAGCAGTTGGGAGGTTCGCAGCTCCTACGAGCAGTACTTC. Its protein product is CASSWEVRSSYEQYF.

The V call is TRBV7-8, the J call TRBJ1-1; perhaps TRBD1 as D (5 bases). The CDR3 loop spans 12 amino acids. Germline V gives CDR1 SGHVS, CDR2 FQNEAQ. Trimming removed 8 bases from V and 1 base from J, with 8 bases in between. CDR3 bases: TGTGCCAGCGGCGGACAGAACACTGAAGCTTTCTTT. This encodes CASGGQNTEAFF.

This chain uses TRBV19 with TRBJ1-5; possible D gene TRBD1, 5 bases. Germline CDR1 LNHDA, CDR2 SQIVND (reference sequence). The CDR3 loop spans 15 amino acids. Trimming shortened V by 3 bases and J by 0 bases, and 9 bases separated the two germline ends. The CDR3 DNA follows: TGTGCCAGTAGTATGGACATTTATAGCAATCAGCCCCAGCATTTT. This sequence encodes CASSMDIYSNQPQHF. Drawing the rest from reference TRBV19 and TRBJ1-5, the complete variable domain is DGGITQSPKYLFRKEGQNVTLSCEQNLNHDAMYWYRQDPGQGLRLIYYSQIVNDFQKGDIAEGYSVSREKKESFPLTVTSAQKNPTAFYLCASSMDIYSNQPQHFGDGTRLSIL.

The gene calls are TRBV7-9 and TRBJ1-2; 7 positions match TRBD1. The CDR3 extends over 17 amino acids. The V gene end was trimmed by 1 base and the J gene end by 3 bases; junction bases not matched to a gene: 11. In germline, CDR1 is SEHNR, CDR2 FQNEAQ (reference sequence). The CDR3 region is CASSLDDRVTTYYGYTF. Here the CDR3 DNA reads TGTGCCAGCAGCTTAGACGACAGGGTGACAACCTACTATGGCTACACCTTC.

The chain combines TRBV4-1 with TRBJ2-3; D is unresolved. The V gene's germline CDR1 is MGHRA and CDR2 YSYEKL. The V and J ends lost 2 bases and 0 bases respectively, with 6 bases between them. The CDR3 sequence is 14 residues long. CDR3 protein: CASSQSSSTDTQYF. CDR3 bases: TGCGCCAGCAGCCAATCTTCTAGCACAGATACGCAGTATTTT.

In DNA form, the CDR3 reads TGTGCCAGCAGTCCCCATCAGGGCACCGGGGAGCTGTTTTTT. It codes for CASSPHQGTGELFF. The chain carries TRBV2 and TRBJ2-2, with a weak D call TRBD1 (5 bases). V dropped 5 bases and J dropped 4 bases, with 11 bases sitting between them. CDR3 length: 14 amino acids. CDR1 SNHLY and CDR2 FYNNEI come from the germline V gene.

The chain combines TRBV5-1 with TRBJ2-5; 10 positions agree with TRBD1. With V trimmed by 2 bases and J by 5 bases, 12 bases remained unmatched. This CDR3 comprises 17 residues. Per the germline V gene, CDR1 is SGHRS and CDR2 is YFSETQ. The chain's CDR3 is CASSLGETGGAGETQYF. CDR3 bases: TGCGCCAGCAGCTTAGGGGAGACAGGGGGCGCAGGGGAGACCCAGTACTTC.

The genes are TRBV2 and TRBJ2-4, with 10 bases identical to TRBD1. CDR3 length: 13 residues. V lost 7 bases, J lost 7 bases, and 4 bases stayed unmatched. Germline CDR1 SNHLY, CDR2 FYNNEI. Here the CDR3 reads CASTTGQGNIQYF. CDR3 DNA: TGTGCCAGCACTACGGGACAGGGGAACATTCAGTACTTC. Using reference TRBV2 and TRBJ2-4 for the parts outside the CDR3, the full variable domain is EPEVTQTPSHQVTQMGQEVILRCVPISNHLYFYWYRQILGQKVEFLVSFYNNEISEKSEIFDDQFSVERPDGSNFTLKIRSTKLEDSAMYFCASTTGQGNIQYFGAGTRLSVL.

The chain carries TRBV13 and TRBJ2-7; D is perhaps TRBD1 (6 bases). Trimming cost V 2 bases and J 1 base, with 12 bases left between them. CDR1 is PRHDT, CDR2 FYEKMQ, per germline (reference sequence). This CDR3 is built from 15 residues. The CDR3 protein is CASSLRGLRSYEQYF. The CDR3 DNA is TGTGCCAGCAGCTTAAGGGGGTTGAGGTCCTACGAGCAGTACTTC.

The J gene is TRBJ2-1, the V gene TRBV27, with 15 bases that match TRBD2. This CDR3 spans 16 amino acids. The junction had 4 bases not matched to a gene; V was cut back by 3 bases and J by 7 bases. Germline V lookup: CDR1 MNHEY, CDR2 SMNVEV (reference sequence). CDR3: CASSFGTSGRSNEQFF. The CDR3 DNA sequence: TGTGCCAGCAGTTTCGGGACTAGCGGGAGGAGTAATGAGCAGTTCTTC.

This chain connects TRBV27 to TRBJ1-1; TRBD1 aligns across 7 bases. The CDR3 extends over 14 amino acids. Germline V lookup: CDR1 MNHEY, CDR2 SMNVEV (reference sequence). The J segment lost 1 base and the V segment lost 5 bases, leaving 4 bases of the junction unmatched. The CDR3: CASSRGPTNTEAFF. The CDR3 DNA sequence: TGTGCCAGCAGTAGGGGGCCGACGAACACTGAAGCTTTCTTT.

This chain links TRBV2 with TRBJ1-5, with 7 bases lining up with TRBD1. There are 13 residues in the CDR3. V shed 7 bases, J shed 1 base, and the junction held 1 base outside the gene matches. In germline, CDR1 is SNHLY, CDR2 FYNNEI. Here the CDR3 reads CASKGQSNQPQHF. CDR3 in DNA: TGTGCCAGCAAGGGACAGAGCAATCAGCCCCAGCATTTT.